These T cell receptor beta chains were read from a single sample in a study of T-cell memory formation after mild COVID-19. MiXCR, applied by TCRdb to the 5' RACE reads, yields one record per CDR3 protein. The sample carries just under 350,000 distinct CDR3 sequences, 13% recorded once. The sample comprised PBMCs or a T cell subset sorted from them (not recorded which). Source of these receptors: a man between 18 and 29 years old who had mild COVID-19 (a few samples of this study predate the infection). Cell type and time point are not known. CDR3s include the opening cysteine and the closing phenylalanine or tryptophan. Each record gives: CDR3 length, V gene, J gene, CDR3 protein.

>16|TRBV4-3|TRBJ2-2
CASSQESISLAGELFF
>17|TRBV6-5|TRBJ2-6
CASSYYRGESGANVLTF
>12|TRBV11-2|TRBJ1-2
CASSRDRGGYTF
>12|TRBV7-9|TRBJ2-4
CASSPDSNIQYF
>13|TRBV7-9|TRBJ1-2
CASSPPGPGGYTF
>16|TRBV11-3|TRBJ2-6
CASSESRGSGANVLTF
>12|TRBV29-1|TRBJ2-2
CSVGQDNGELFF
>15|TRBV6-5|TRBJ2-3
CASSIGLHKTDTQYF
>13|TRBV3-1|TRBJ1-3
CASSGSSGNTIYF
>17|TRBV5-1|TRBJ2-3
CASSWGAGTSIPDTQYF
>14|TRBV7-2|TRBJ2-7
CASSLAYGSYEQYF
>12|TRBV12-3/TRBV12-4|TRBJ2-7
CASSSSPYEQYF